This T cell receptor beta chain was identified in a study of T cells in Graves' hyperthyroidism and ophthalmopathy. Study observations and caveats: A median about 6.2 months before onset, the model predicted ophthalmopathy.

RNA transcripts served as the template for amplifying TCR beta CDR3 regions. Initially, a first-round RT-PCR of the TCR CDR3 employed the HTBI primer set. MiXCR, applied by TCRdb to the multiplex PCR reads, yields one record per CDR3 protein. The repertoire holds about 380,000 distinct CDR3 sequences, with about 15% as singletons. This clonotype was recorded many times. Antigen specificity is unknown. The CDR3 spans 16 residues. V lost 0 bases to trimming and J lost 1 base; unmatched junction nucleotides: 5. In germline, CDR1 is MNHEY, CDR2 SMNVEV (reference sequence). Aged 18 to 65, the patients had hyperthyroidism that was newly diagnosed and had lasted under 2 months. Diagnostic decisions used clinical symptoms, serum thyroxine and TRAb, thyroid ultrasound and orbital computed tomography.

The sequenced sample consisted of blood. The TCR sequence derives from a woman aged 55-70 years with Graves' hyperthyroidism. V usage is TRBV27 and J usage is TRBJ2-7; 8 bases agree with TRBD2. The CDR3 region has the DNA TGTGCCAGCAGTTTATCTAGACTAGCGCTATCCTACGAGCAGTACTTC. Residues: CASSLSRLALSYEQYF.